Sequencing of this T cell receptor (beta chain) was carried out in a study of control samples from healthy donors and cancer patients. The junction had 12 bases not matched to a gene; V was cut back by 5 bases and J by 3 bases. Germline V CDR1 and CDR2: MRHNA, SNTAGT. The CDR3 is made up of 17 amino acids. Assay used: immunoSEQ multiplex PCR; TCRdb lists only in-frame clones, some missing. The sample consists of approximately 52,000 clones, roughly 87% of them appearing once. The V call is TRBV6-4, the J call TRBJ2-3, with 9 bases identical to TRBD2. This TCR derives from a man aged 55 to 70 with head and neck cancer. Sequencing was done on a sample of PBMCs. The DNA for the CDR3 is TGTGCCAGCAGTCCCCTCGGGGCTAGCGGGGAGACAGATACGCAGTATTTT. It encodes CASSPLGASGETDTQYF.